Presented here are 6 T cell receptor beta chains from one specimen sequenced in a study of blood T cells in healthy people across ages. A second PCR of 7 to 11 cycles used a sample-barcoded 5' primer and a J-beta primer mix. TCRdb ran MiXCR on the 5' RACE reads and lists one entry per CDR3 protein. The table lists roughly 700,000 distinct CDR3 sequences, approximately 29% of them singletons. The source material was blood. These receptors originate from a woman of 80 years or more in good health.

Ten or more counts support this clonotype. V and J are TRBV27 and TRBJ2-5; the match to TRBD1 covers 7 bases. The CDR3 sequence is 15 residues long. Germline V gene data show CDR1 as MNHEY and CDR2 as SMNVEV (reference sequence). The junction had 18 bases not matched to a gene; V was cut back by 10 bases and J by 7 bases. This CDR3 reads CATSGQDGSHRTQYF. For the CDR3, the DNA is TGTGCCACCAGCGGACAGGACGGATCCCATCGGACCCAGTACTTC.

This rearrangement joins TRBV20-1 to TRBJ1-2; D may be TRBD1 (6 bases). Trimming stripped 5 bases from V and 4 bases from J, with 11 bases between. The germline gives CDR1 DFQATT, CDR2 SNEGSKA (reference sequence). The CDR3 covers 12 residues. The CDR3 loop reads CSASGTSYGYTF. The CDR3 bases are TGCAGTGCTTCCGGGACAAGCTATGGCTACACCTTC.

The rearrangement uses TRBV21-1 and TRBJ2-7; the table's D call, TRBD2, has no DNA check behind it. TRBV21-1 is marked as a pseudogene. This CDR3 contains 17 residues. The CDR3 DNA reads TGTGCCAGCAGCAAAGGGAGGGCGCGGGCCAGTTCGTACGAGCAGTACTTC. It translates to CASSKGRARASSYEQYF.

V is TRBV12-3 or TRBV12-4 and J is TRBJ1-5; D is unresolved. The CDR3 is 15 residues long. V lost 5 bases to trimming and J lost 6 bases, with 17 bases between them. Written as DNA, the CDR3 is TGTGCCAGCAGTCCCACGGTCGGGGAAAGTCAGCCCCAGCATTTT. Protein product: CASSPTVGESQPQHF.

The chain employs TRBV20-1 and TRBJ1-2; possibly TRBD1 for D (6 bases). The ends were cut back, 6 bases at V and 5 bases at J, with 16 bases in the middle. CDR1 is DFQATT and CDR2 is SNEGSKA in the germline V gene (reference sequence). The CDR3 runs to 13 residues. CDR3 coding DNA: TGCAGTGCCGGTGGACAGAATTATTATGGCTACACCTTC. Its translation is CSAGGQNYYGYTF.

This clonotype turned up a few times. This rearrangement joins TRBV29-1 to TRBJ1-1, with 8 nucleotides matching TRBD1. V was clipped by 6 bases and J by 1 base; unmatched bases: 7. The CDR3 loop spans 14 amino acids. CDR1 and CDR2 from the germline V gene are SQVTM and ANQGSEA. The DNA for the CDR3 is TGCAGCGTCCAAAACAGGGGGGGGAACACTGAAGCTTTCTTT. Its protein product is CSVQNRGGNTEAFF. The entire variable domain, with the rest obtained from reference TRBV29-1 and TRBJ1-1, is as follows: SAVISQKPSRDICQRGTSLTIQCQVDSQVTMMFWYRQQPGQSLTLIATANQGSEATYESGFVIDKFPISRPNLTFSTLTVSNMSPEDSSIYLCSVQNRGGNTEAFFGQGTRLTVV.